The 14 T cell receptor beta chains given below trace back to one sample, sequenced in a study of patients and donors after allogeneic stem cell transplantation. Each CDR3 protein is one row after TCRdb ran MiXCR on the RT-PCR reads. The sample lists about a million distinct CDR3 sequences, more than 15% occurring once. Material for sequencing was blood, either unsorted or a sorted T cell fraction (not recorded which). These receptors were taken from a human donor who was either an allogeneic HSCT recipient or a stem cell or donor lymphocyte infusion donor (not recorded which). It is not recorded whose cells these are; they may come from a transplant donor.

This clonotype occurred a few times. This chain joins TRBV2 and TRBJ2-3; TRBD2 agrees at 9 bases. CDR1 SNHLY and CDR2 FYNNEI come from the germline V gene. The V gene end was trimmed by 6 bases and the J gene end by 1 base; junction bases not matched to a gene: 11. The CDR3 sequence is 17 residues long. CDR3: CASSASPLAGRTDTQYF. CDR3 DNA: TGTGCCAGCAGCGCGTCGCCTCTAGCGGGGCGCACAGATACGCAGTATTTT. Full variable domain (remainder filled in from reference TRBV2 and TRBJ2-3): EPEVTQTPSHQVTQMGQEVILRCVPISNHLYFYWYRQILGQKVEFLVSFYNNEISEKSEIFDDQFSVERPDGSNFTLKIRSTKLEDSAMYFCASSASPLAGRTDTQYFGPGTRLTVL.

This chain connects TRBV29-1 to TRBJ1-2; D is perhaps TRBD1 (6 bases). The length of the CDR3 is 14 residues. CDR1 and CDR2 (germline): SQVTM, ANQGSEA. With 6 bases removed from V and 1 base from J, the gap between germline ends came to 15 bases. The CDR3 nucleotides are TGCAGCGTCCCCGAGGTCAGGGGTAACTATGGCTACACCTTC. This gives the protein CSVPEVRGNYGYTF.

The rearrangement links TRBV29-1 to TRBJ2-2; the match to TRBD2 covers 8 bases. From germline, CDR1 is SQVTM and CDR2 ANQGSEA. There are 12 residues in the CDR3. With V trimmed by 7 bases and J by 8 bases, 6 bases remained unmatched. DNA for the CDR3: TGCAGCGCCCATAGCGGGGTGGGGGAGCTGTTTTTT. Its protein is CSAHSGVGELFF.

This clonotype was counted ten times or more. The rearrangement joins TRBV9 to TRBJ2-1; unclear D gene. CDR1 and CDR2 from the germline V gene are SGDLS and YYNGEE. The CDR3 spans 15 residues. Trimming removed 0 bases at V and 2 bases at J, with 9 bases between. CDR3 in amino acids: CASSVESLAYNEQFF. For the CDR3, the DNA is TGTGCCAGCAGCGTAGAAAGCCTGGCCTACAATGAGCAGTTCTTC.

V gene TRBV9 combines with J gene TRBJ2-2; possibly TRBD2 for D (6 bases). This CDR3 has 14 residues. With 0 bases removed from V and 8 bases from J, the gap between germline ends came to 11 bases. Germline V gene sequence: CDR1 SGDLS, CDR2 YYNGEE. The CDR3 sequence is CASSVAELAGELFF. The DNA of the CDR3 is TGTGCCAGCAGCGTAGCGGAACTAGCAGGGGAGCTGTTTTTT.

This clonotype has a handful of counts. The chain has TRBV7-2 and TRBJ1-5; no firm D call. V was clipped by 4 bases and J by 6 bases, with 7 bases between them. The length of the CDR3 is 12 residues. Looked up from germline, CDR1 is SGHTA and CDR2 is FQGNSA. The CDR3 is CASSYPAQPQHF. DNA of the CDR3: TGTGCCAGCAGCTACCCGGCTCAGCCCCAGCATTTT.

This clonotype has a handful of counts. The CDR3 loop reads CASSPDRGVYNSPLHF. DNA for the CDR3: TGTGCCAGCAGCCCGGACAGGGGGGTCTATAATTCACCCCTCCACTTT. The chain couples TRBV5-6 to TRBJ1-6; 10 nucleotides match TRBD1. CDR1 SGHDT and CDR2 YYEEEE come from the germline V gene. The length of the CDR3 is 16 residues. V shed 4 bases, J shed 3 bases, and the junction held 4 bases outside the gene matches.

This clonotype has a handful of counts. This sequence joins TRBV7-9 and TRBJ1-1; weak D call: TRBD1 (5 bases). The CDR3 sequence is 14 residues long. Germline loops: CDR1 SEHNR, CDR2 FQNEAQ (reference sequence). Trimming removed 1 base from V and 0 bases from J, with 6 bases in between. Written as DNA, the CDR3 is TGTGCCAGCAGCTTAGTCAGGGTGAACACTGAAGCTTTCTTT. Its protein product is CASSLVRVNTEAFF.

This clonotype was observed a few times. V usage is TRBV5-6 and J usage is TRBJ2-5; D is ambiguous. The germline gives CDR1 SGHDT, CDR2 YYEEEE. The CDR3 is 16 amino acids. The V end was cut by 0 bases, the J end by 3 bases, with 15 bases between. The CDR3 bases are TGTGCCAGCAGCTTGGTGCGTAGAGGCAGGAAAGAGACCCAGTACTTC. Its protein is CASSLVRRGRKETQYF.

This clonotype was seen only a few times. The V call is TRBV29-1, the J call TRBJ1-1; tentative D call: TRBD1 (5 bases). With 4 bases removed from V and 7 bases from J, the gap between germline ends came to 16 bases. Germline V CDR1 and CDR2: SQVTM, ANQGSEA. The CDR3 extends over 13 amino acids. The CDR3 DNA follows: TGCAGCGTTGGGGGACCGGGAACCAATGAAGCTTTCTTT. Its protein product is CSVGGPGTNEAFF.

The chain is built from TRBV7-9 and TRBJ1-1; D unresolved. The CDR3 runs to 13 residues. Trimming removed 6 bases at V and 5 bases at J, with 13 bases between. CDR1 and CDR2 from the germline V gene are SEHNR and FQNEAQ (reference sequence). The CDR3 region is CASRTPSLTEAFF. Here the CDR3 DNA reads TGTGCCAGCAGAACTCCGTCTTTGACTGAAGCTTTCTTT.

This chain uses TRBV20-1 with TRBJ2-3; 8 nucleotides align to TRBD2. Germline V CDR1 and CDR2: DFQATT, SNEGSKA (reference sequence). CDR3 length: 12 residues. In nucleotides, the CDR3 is TGCAGCATGACAGCGGGAGAAGATACGCAGTATTTT. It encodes CSMTAGEDTQYF.

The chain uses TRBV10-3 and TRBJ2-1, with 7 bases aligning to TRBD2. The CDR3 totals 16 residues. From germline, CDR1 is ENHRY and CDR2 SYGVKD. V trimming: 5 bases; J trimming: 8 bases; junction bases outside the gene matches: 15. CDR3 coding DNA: TGTGCCATCAGTTTGGTAGCGGGCTCCCGCAAGGATGAGCAGTTCTTC. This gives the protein CAISLVAGSRKDEQFF.

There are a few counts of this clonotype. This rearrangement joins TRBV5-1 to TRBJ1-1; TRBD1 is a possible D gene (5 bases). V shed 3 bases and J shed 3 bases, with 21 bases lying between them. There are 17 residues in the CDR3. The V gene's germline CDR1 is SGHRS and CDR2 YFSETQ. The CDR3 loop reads CASSSSFGREGDTEAFF. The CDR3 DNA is TGCGCCAGCAGCTCGAGTTTCGGACGGGAAGGGGACACTGAAGCTTTCTTT. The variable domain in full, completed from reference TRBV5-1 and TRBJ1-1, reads KAGVTQTPRYLIKTRGQQVTLSCSPISGHRSVSWYQQTPGQGLQFLFEYFSETQRNKGNFPGRFSGRQFSNSRSEMNVSTLELGDSALYLCASSSSFGREGDTEAFFGQGTRLTVV.